The present entry profiles one T cell receptor (beta chain) with its context. Antigen unknown. With 60 Vbeta and 13 Jbeta primers, the PCR was carried out. Sequenced by immunoSEQ multiplex PCR; TCRdb stores in-frame clones only, minus some. The repertoire consists of about 180,000 clones, with around 80% occurring once and the leading ten covering less than 2%. The data stem from a study of cytomegalovirus exposure and HLA in healthy donors. Study results and limitations: Later work found most CMV-associated TCR beta chains apparently HLA-restricted.

Germline CDR1 and CDR2: KGHSH and LQKENI. Trimming took 0 bases from V and 0 from J; bases not matched to a gene: 5. The CDR3 covers 17 residues. The source material was PBMCs. This receptor was obtained from a woman under 40 in good health and CMV-seronegative. This chain links TRBV18 with TRBJ2-4, with 7 nucleotides matching TRBD1. The chain's CDR3 is CASSPPGQTIAKNIQYF. The CDR3 DNA sequence: TGTGCCAGCTCACCACCGGGACAGACAATAGCCAAAAACATTCAGTACTTC.